These T cell receptor beta chains were read from a single sample in a study of cytomegalovirus exposure and HLA in healthy donors. Measured with immunoSEQ multiplex PCR; TCRdb has only the in-frame clones, and not every one. The sample includes roughly 130,000 clones, 88% seen only once; the top ten take roughly 1.4%. The sample was PBMCs. Every receptor here comes from a man aged 25-40 years in good health and CMV-seronegative. Each CDR3 is given with its conserved first and last residue. D genes are given only for firm matches. Clone size, where shown, is once, few, many, or a class for clones that have expanded.

TGTGCCAGCAGTGATGGGGCAGCCAAAAACATTCAGTACTTC | CASSDGAAKNIQYF | once | TRBJ2-4 | TRBV2 | .
TGTGCCACCAGCAGAGCTAGCGGGCGGTACCAAGAGACCCAGTACTTC | CATSRASGRYQETQYF | . | TRBJ2-5 | TRBV15 | TRBD2
TGCAGCGTAAAGGCGGGGGGCACTGAAGCTTTCTTT | CSVKAGGTEAFF | . | TRBJ1-1 | TRBV29-1 | .
TGTGCCAGTAGTATCAGTCTCTACACCTTC | CASSISLYTF | . | TRBJ1-2 | TRBV19 | .
TGCGCCAGCAGCCAAGTCGGGACTACCGGCAACTATGGCTACACCTTC | CASSQVGTTGNYGYTF | . | TRBJ1-2 | TRBV4-1 | .
TGCGCCAGCAGCTTAATCCGACTCGACGAGCAGTACTTC | CASSLIRLDEQYF | few | TRBJ2-7 | TRBV10-1 | .
TGTGCCAGCAGTCAATCCAGCGGGAGTATCTACGAGCAGTACTTC | CASSQSSGSIYEQYF | . | TRBJ2-7 | TRBV2 | TRBD2
TGTGCCAGTAGTGGACGGGGGAACACAGATACGCAGTATTTT | CASSGRGNTDTQYF | . | TRBJ2-3 | TRBV19 | .
TGTGCCAGCAGCTTTTTGAACCTATCGGGGGGCGAGGCTTTCTTT | CASSFLNLSGGEAFF | . | TRBJ1-1 | TRBV7-9 | .
TGCAGCGTTGCTCGACTACTCAACACAGATACGCAGTATTTT | CSVARLLNTDTQYF | . | TRBJ2-3 | TRBV29-1 | .
TGCGCCAGCAGAAGACCGGGATATTCCGAGCAGTACTTC | CASRRPGYSEQYF | . | TRBJ2-7 | TRBV5-1 | .
TGTGCCAGCAGCGGGGGGAGGAGCGTTAACACTGAAGCTTTCTTT | CASSGGRSVNTEAFF | . | TRBJ1-1 | TRBV9 | .
TGTGCCTGGATCAAAAATCCCAGGGCTCTAGGGTATAATTCACCCCTCCACTTT | CAWIKNPRALGYNSPLHF | . | TRBJ1-6 | TRBV30 | .
TGTGCCAGCAGTGTCCCCTGGGACTTTTCCAATCAGCCCCAGCATTTT | CASSVPWDFSNQPQHF | . | TRBJ1-5 | TRBV6-1 | .
TGTGCCACGACGGGGACTATTACCGGGGAGCTGTTTTTT | CATTGTITGELFF | . | TRBJ2-2 | TRBV2 | TRBD2
TGTGCCAGCATCGTTACTCCTAATTCACCCCTCCACTTT | CASIVTPNSPLHF | . | TRBJ1-6 | TRBV2 | .
TGTGCCAGCTCACTTACCAAGACCGACATCATTGGGGAAAAACTGTTTTTT | CASSLTKTDIIGEKLFF | . | TRBJ1-4 | TRBV18 | .
TGTGCCAGCAGCGAAGTACAGGATTTAACGCCGGGCTATGGCTACACCTTC | CASSEVQDLTPGYGYTF | . | TRBJ1-2 | TRBV14 | .
TGTGCCAGCAGCCCGAGCTTGGGGACAGGCGGCGAGCAGTTCTTC | CASSPSLGTGGEQFF | . | TRBJ2-1 | TRBV5-4 | TRBD1
TGTGCCAGCAGCGTCTCGGACAGGGGCAATTTCTACGAGCAGTACTTC | CASSVSDRGNFYEQYF | once | TRBJ2-7 | TRBV9 | TRBD1
TGTGCCAGCAGCGGTACCGGGACTACTCTCAATGAGCAGTTCTTC | CASSGTGTTLNEQFF | . | TRBJ2-1 | TRBV7-9 | TRBD2
TGTGCCAGCAGCTGGGGCGCAAACATTCAGTACTTC | CASSWGANIQYF | few | TRBJ2-4 | TRBV7-2 | .
TGTGCCAGCAATTGGCGACCGGACAGTCATATCCTTCTGCGAAATAACGAGCAGTACTTC | CASNWRPDSHILLRNNEQYF | . | TRBJ2-7 | TRBV2 | .
TGTGCCAGCAGTTTAGGACTAGCGGGGAATGAGCAGTTCTTC | CASSLGLAGNEQFF | . | TRBJ2-1 | TRBV6-5 | TRBD2
TGCGCCAGCAGTGACCGGCCCGGGAGTCTCTACAATGAGCAGTTCTTC | CASSDRPGSLYNEQFF | . | TRBJ2-1 | TRBV10-1 | .
TGCGCCAGCAGTGAGTCTGGCGGCGAAAAACTGTTTTTT | CASSESGGEKLFF | . | TRBJ1-4 | TRBV10-1 | .
TGTGCCAGCAGCCCCTCCGGGAGGGCCAGTTGGGAGCAGTTCTTC | CASSPSGRASWEQFF | . | TRBJ2-1 | TRBV9 | TRBD2
TGTGCCAGCAGTTACTCACGACTAGCGGGGACCTACGAGCAGTACTTC | CASSYSRLAGTYEQYF | . | TRBJ2-7 | TRBV6-6 | TRBD2
TGTGCCAGCAGCTTAGGTCAGGGGAACGAGCAGTACTTC | CASSLGQGNEQYF | . | TRBJ2-7 | TRBV7-6 | .
TGTGCCAGCAGTTATGCAGGGAGGAGCACCGGGGAGCTGTTTTTT | CASSYAGRSTGELFF | few | TRBJ2-2 | TRBV6-5 | .
TGTGCCAGCAGCCAATTCCAGGGAACTGAAGCTTTCTTT | CASSQFQGTEAFF | . | TRBJ1-1 | TRBV14 | .
TGTGCCAGCAGCCGACAGGTGATGGGAGATACGCAGTATTTT | CASSRQVMGDTQYF | . | TRBJ2-3 | TRBV5-4 | .
TGTGCCAGCCAAGAAGACAGGGGAAAACTGTTTTTT | CASQEDRGKLFF | . | TRBJ1-4 | TRBV2 | TRBD1
TGTGCCAGCAGCTTAGGTTCTAGCGGGAGCAATGAGCAGTTCTTC | CASSLGSSGSNEQFF | . | TRBJ2-1 | TRBV13 | TRBD2
TGTGCCAGCAGCCAAGCGACCGACGGACTAGCCTCCGAGACCCAGTACTTC | CASSQATDGLASETQYF | . | TRBJ2-5 | TRBV4-2 | TRBD2
TGTGCCAGCAGTGAAAACCGGGCGGGACGTGGCACCGGGGAGCTGTTTTTT | CASSENRAGRGTGELFF | . | TRBJ2-2 | TRBV2 | .
TGTGCCAGCAGTGACCCCATCCGGGAGCCCTACGAGCAGTACTTC | CASSDPIREPYEQYF | few | TRBJ2-7 | TRBV2 | .
TGTGCCAGCAGCTATAGACAGGGGAATGAGCAGTTCTTC | CASSYRQGNEQFF | . | TRBJ2-1 | TRBV5-6 | TRBD1
TGTGCCAGCAGCTTGGACAGGTCGGGTGGCTACACCTTC | CASSLDRSGGYTF | few | TRBJ1-2 | TRBV5-4 | .
TGTGCCAGCAGCGCGTCACCGGGACTCAGCACGGAGGGAGGCGAGCAGTACTTC | CASSASPGLSTEGGEQYF | . | TRBJ2-7 | TRBV9 | .
TGTGCCAGCAGCGTAGGTTGGGGACAGAACACCGGGGAGCTGTTTTTT | CASSVGWGQNTGELFF | once | TRBJ2-2 | TRBV9 | .
TGTGCCAGCAGCTTTAGCGGGAGTATGGATACGCAGTATTTT | CASSFSGSMDTQYF | once | TRBJ2-3 | TRBV7-3 | TRBD2
TGCGCCAGCAGCTTCGGGAACACTGAAGCTTTCTTT | CASSFGNTEAFF | . | TRBJ1-1 | TRBV5-1 | .
TGCGCCAGCAGTGAACTACAGGGGTTGGGCTCCTACGAGCAGTACTTC | CASSELQGLGSYEQYF | . | TRBJ2-7 | TRBV10-1 | TRBD1
TGCGCCAGCAGTGATCACAACAATGAGCAGTTCTTC | CASSDHNNEQFF | few | TRBJ2-1 | TRBV10-2 | .
TGTGCCAGCAGCGGGACTAGCGGTTCCTACGAGCAGTACTTC | CASSGTSGSYEQYF | . | TRBJ2-7 | TRBV9 | TRBD2